This note documents a single TCR beta chain sequence. Its antigen is undetermined. This record comes from a study of somatic mutations in cytotoxic T cells in rheumatoid arthritis. About the research overall: Patient blood was drawn as 30 ml EDTA; the draw came right after diagnosis and before any treatment. In some cases, T-cell populations stained with V beta antibodies were flow-sorted at nearly 100% purity, and these included V beta1+ cells sequenced for TCRB. Study-level findings and limits: Measured CD8+ T-cell clonality, a value compared between rheumatoid arthritis patients and age-matched healthy controls, did not differ significantly.

Clones were sequenced by immunoSEQ multiplex PCR, and TCRdb holds only the in-frame ones, with some missing. The sample yields some 11,000 clones, about 69% seen once. Trimming took 0 bases from V and 8 from J, leaving 5 bases between them. Germline V gives CDR1 SGHDT, CDR2 YYEEEE. There are 11 residues in the CDR3. The TCR sequence derives from an adult with rheumatoid arthritis. This chain uses TRBV5-6 with TRBJ1-2; D ambiguous. Input material: CD8+ T cells sorted from blood. The CDR3 loop is CASSLGSGYTF. CDR3 in DNA: TGTGCCAGCAGCTTGGGCAGCGGCTACACCTTC.